This T cell receptor (beta chain) was sequenced for a study of shared clonotypes between healthy human individuals. Some clones are missing from TCRdb's copy, which holds only in-frame ones; the method was immunoSEQ multiplex PCR. This sample has about 1 million clones, with roughly 75% found just once. The germline V gene encodes CDR1 SGHAT and CDR2 FQDESV (reference sequence). The CDR3 loop spans 13 amino acids. V was trimmed by 5 bases and J by 4 bases, leaving 11 bases between them. The sample taken for sequencing was memory CD4+ T cells sorted from blood. Subset reported: CD45RA-negative fraction. The V and J genes are TRBV11-1 and TRBJ2-5, with no clear D. The sequence derives from a man aged 18-30 years in good health. The CDR3 is CASSPHKVETQYF. CDR3 DNA sequence: TGTGCCAGCAGCCCGCATAAGGTAGAGACCCAGTACTTC. The variable domain in full, with the rest retrieved from reference TRBV11-1 and TRBJ2-5, is EAEVAQSPRYKITEKSQAVAFWCDPISGHATLYWYRQILGQGPELLVQFQDESVVDDSQLPKDRFSAERLKGVDSTLKIQPAELGDSAMYLCASSPHKVETQYFGPGTRLLVL.